The 21 T cell receptor beta chains presented below share a single source sample, sequenced in a study of T cell responses to AZD1222 COVID-19 vaccine. Using immunoSEQ multiplex PCR, the repertoire was profiled, and TCRdb retains in-frame clones only, with some absent. Among 54,000 or so clones listed, more than 70% were seen once. Here the sequenced sample was peripheral blood, taken on day 0 of AZD1222 vaccination. The origin of the receptors is an adult in good health.

The chain has TRBV5-1 and TRBJ2-7; possible D gene TRBD2, 6 bases. Per germline, CDR1 SGHRS and CDR2 YFSETQ. The length of the CDR3 is 13 residues. V was cut by 6 bases and J by 4 bases, with 14 bases left in between. The CDR3 DNA sequence: TGCGCCAGCACGGTGGAGGGGAGGTACGAGCAGTACTTC. It translates to CASTVEGRYEQYF. Complete variable domain (other parts from reference TRBV5-1 and TRBJ2-7): KAGVTQTPRYLIKTRGQQVTLSCSPISGHRSVSWYQQTPGQGLQFLFEYFSETQRNKGNFPGRFSGRQFSNSRSEMNVSTLELGDSALYLCASTVEGRYEQYFGPGTRLTVT.

The chain carries TRBV12-1 and TRBJ2-7. TRBV12-1 is a listed pseudogene. This CDR3 has 14 amino acids. The CDR3, as DNA: TGTGCCAGCAGTCCCGGGACGCATCATTACGAGCAGTACTTC. The encoded protein is CASSPGTHHYEQYF.

This sequence joins TRBV29-1 and TRBJ1-2; D is perhaps TRBD1 (5 bases). This CDR3 is built from 13 residues. Per the germline V gene, CDR1 is SQVTM and CDR2 is ANQGSEA. Trimming removed 2 bases at V and 3 bases at J, with 10 bases between. This CDR3 is CSVEFGHYYGYTF. The CDR3 nucleotides read TGCAGCGTTGAATTCGGACACTACTATGGCTACACCTTC.

This chain connects TRBV28 to TRBJ1-1; a weak D match, TRBD1 (5 bases). Trimming pared 4 bases from V and 6 bases from J, leaving 18 bases between. There are 15 residues in the CDR3. In germline, CDR1 is MDHEN, CDR2 SYDVKM. The CDR3 here is CASSSPTVRNAEAFF. As DNA, the CDR3 is TGTGCCAGCAGTTCCCCGACAGTTCGCAACGCTGAAGCTTTCTTT.

The CDR3 spells CASSLQSTNYGYTF. Here the CDR3 DNA reads TGTGCCAGCAGTCTACAGTCTACTAACTATGGCTACACCTTC. V is TRBV6-5 and J is TRBJ1-2, with D unresolved. V was pared by 5 bases and J by 0 bases, with 10 bases between. The CDR3 extends over 14 amino acids. Germline loops: CDR1 MNHEY, CDR2 SVGAGI.

The chain is built from TRBV19 and TRBJ2-6; D remains unclear. CDR1 is LNHDA and CDR2 is SQIVND in the germline V gene (reference sequence). The CDR3 consists of 14 residues. V lost 5 bases and J lost 4, with 9 bases in between. The chain's CDR3 is CASSGDTGANVLTF. CDR3 coding DNA: TGTGCCAGTAGTGGGGATACCGGGGCCAACGTCCTGACTTTC.

The chain recombines TRBV10-3 with TRBJ1-1, with 9 bases fitting TRBD1. This CDR3 is 16 amino acids long. The germline gives CDR1 ENHRY, CDR2 SYGVKD. With V trimmed by 5 bases and J by 4 bases, 11 bases remained unmatched. CDR3 in DNA: TGTGCCATCAGTCCCGGACAGGGGAGGGGAAGCACTGAAGCTTTCTTT. Protein sequence: CAISPGQGRGSTEAFF.

The chain joins TRBV28 to TRBJ1-1; D unresolved. Germline CDR1 reads MDHEN; CDR2 reads SYDVKM. The CDR3 loop spans 14 amino acids. Deletions cut 4 bases from V and 11 bases from J, with 20 bases between. CDR3 in DNA: TGTGCCAGCAGTTCATTCAGGACCGGAGGTGGGGCTTTCTTT. It yields the protein CASSSFRTGGGAFF.

The chain is built from TRBV3-1 (or the pseudogene TRBV3-2) and TRBJ2-1, with 7 bases fitting TRBD2. The V gene end was trimmed by 3 bases and the J gene end by 8 bases; junction bases not matched to a gene: 7. The CDR3 has 14 amino acids. Per germline, CDR1 LGHDT and CDR2 YNNKEL (reference sequence). For the CDR3, the DNA is TGTGCCAGCAGCCACTCAGCTGGGGGGGATGAGCAGTTCTTC. Translation: CASSHSAGGDEQFF.

This chain links TRBV13 with TRBJ2-6, with no clear D. The CDR3 runs to 16 residues. The germline V and J ends were trimmed by 1 base and 0 bases, with 7 bases remaining between them. From germline, CDR1 is PRHDT and CDR2 FYEKMQ (reference sequence). The CDR3 DNA is TGTGCCAGCAGCTTAGCGCGGCTCTCTGGGGCCAACGTCCTGACTTTC. Its protein product is CASSLARLSGANVLTF.

The rearrangement links TRBV12-3 or TRBV12-4 to TRBJ1-2; tentatively, D is TRBD1 (6 bases). The CDR3 consists of 13 residues. V lost 3 bases, J lost 8 bases, and 13 bases lay in between. This chain's CDR3 is CASSFSGDRGYTF. The CDR3 DNA sequence: TGTGCCAGCAGTTTCTCAGGGGATAGAGGCTACACCTTC.

The CDR3 reads CASSLVGETQYF. The CDR3 DNA is TGTGCCAGCAGTTTGGTCGGAGAGACCCAGTACTTC. This chain joins TRBV12-3 or TRBV12-4 and TRBJ2-5; unclear D gene. CDR3 length equals 12 residues. V was clipped by 3 bases and J by 4 bases, with 6 bases between them.

This clone came up a few times. The chain is built from TRBV6-2 or TRBV6-3 and TRBJ1-5; D is ambiguous. Germline CDR1 is MNHEY and CDR2 is SVGEGT. V gave up 2 bases and J gave up 6 bases, with 5 bases separating them. This CDR3 is 12 amino acids long. The CDR3 reads CASSYVGQPQHF. The CDR3 DNA reads TGTGCCAGCAGTTACGTTGGTCAGCCCCAGCATTTT.

The chain links TRBV29-1 to TRBJ1-1; TRBD1 is a possible D gene (6 bases). CDR1 is SQVTM, CDR2 ANQGSEA, per germline. V lost 1 base and J lost 5, with 8 bases in between. CDR3 size: 12 residues. The DNA of the CDR3 is TGCAGCGTTGAAGCCGGGACAACTGAAGCTTTCTTT. It codes for CSVEAGTTEAFF.

The chain combines TRBV27 with TRBJ2-1, with 10 bases identical to TRBD2. V was pared by 10 bases and J by 7 bases, with 19 bases of the junction left unmatched. Germline V gene data show CDR1 as MNHEY and CDR2 as SMNVEV (reference sequence). The CDR3 loop spans 17 amino acids. DNA of the CDR3: TGTGCCACCAGGAATCTGTTAGCGGGAGGCCTTGGGAATGAGCAGTTCTTC. Translating gives CATRNLLAGGLGNEQFF.

Only one count was recorded for this clone. The chain is built from TRBV18 and TRBJ2-3, with unresolved D. The CDR3 runs 15 residues. Per the germline V gene, CDR1 is KGHSH and CDR2 is LQKENI. V lost 1 base and J lost 2, with 10 bases in between. The CDR3 sequence: CASSPLGRLTDTQYF. CDR3 nucleotides: TGTGCCAGCTCACCACTAGGACGGCTCACAGATACGCAGTATTTT.

The chain uses TRBV7-3 and TRBJ2-6; weak D call: TRBD1 (5 bases). Deletions cut 5 bases from V and 0 bases from J, with 8 bases between. Germline loops: CDR1 SGHTA, CDR2 FQGTGA. The CDR3 length is 15 residues. CDR3 sequence reads: CASSRGSSGANVLTF. The CDR3, as DNA: TGTGCCAGCAGCAGGGGTTCCTCTGGGGCCAACGTCCTGACTTTC.

This clone was seen only once. The chain is built from TRBV10-3 and TRBJ1-1; tentative D call: TRBD1 (5 bases). V was shortened by 10 bases and J by 1 base, with 22 bases between the two germline ends. This CDR3 spans 16 amino acids. CDR1 and CDR2 (germline): ENHRY, SYGVKD. The CDR3 is CATLRRFEGANTEAFF. As DNA, the CDR3 is TGTGCCACCCTAAGACGATTTGAAGGGGCGAACACTGAAGCTTTCTTT.

This clone appeared once. The chain recombines TRBV3-1 (or the pseudogene TRBV3-2) with TRBJ2-1, with D possibly matching TRBD2 (6 bases). Germline V gives CDR1 LGHDT, CDR2 YNNKEL (reference sequence). This CDR3 is 15 amino acids long. V was cut by 1 base and J by 6 bases, with 13 bases left in between. The CDR3 loop reads CASSQGPGVGNEQFF. CDR3 nucleotides: TGTGCCAGCAGCCAAGGCCCGGGAGTGGGCAATGAGCAGTTCTTC.

The chain is built from TRBV11-3 and TRBJ2-3; perhaps TRBD2 as D (6 bases). Per germline, CDR1 SGHNT and CDR2 YENEEA. CDR3 length: 13 residues. V lost 8 bases and J lost 3, with 12 bases in between. Written as DNA, the CDR3 is TGTGCCAGCTCTATTGGGACTACAGATACGCAGTATTTT. It specifies CASSIGTTDTQYF.

A single count supports this clone. The chain recombines TRBV12-3 or TRBV12-4 with TRBJ2-7; D gene uncertain. V was trimmed by 5 bases and J by 4 bases, leaving 9 bases between them. The CDR3 spans 12 residues. DNA of the CDR3: TGTGCCAGCAGTCCGCAGATTTACGAGCAGTACTTC. It codes for CASSPQIYEQYF.